Each of the 10 T cell receptor beta chains below was sequenced from the same sample in a study of blood T cell repertoires in COVID-19. TCRdb's table, derived via immunoSEQ multiplex PCR, lists solely in-frame clones and lacks some. The top ten hold approximately 12% of the sample, which has 270,000 or so clones, 70% to 90% seen once. The specimen sequenced was peripheral blood. The receptors derive from a woman younger than 45 with COVID-19, enrolled during active disease.

The chain employs TRBV9 and TRBJ1-4, with 8 bases identical to TRBD1. The junction had 4 bases not matched to a gene; V was cut back by 3 bases and J by 3 bases. Germline CDR1 and CDR2: SGDLS and YYNGEE. The CDR3 is 15 amino acids. The DNA for the CDR3 is TGTGCCAGCAGCGGAGACAGGGGATCTAATGAAAAACTGTTTTTT. Protein: CASSGDRGSNEKLFF.

The gene calls are TRBV11-2 and TRBJ2-7, with 10 bases that match TRBD1. CDR1 is SGHAT and CDR2 is FQNNGV in the germline V gene. V was pared by 2 bases and J by 5 bases, with 9 bases of the junction left unmatched. CDR3 length: 16 amino acids. The CDR3 protein is CASSLRGQGFRNEQYF. CDR3 DNA: TGTGCCAGCAGCTTACGGGGACAGGGGTTTAGGAACGAGCAGTACTTC.

The chain couples TRBV14 to TRBJ1-2; 9 bases are shared with TRBD1. Trimming cost V 2 bases and J 7 bases; bases outside gene matches: 5. Looked up from germline, CDR1 is SGHDN and CDR2 is FVKESK. This CDR3 region has 14 residues. CDR3 DNA: TGTGCCAGCAGCCAACAAACAGGGGGCTTTGGCTACACCTTC. Its translation is CASSQQTGGFGYTF.

The chain joins TRBV19 to TRBJ2-2; TRBD2 agrees at 10 bases. Germline values: CDR1 LNHDA, CDR2 SQIVND (reference sequence). Trimming removed 7 bases from V and 7 bases from J; junction bases left unmatched: 3. CDR3 size: 13 residues. The CDR3 DNA follows: TGTGCCAGTACTAGCGGGGGCATCGGGGAGCTGTTTTTT. Protein: CASTSGGIGELFF.

The chain has TRBV27 and TRBJ1-2, with D maybe TRBD1 (6 bases). The CDR3 has 16 amino acids. CDR1 is MNHEY and CDR2 is SMNVEV in the germline V gene (reference sequence). Deletions cut 6 bases from V and 4 bases from J, with 21 bases between. The CDR3 here is CASRQQGTRVSYGYTF. For the CDR3, the DNA is TGTGCCAGCAGGCAACAGGGTACAAGAGTGAGCTATGGCTACACCTTC.

This rearrangement joins TRBV10-2 to TRBJ2-1, with D uncertain. Germline-derived CDR1 and CDR2 are WSHSY and SAAADI. The CDR3 totals 14 residues. V was cut by 6 bases and J by 7 bases, with 16 bases left in between. The CDR3 loop is CASRSLQSENEQFF. In DNA form, the CDR3 reads TGCGCCAGCAGAAGCTTACAGTCCGAGAATGAGCAGTTCTTC.

The rearrangement links TRBV18 to TRBJ1-2; D might be TRBD1 (6 bases). The CDR3 is 17 amino acids. Germline assignment: CDR1 KGHSH and CDR2 LQKENI. Trimming pared 0 bases from V and 2 bases from J, leaving 16 bases between. CDR3 protein: CASSPPRTAKKNYGYTF. CDR3 coding DNA: TGTGCCAGCTCACCACCCAGGACAGCCAAGAAAAACTATGGCTACACCTTC.

The chain joins TRBV5-6 to TRBJ1-1; TRBD1 matches 9 bases. V gave up 4 bases and J gave up 6 bases; unmatched junction bases: 16. This CDR3 region has 17 residues. Germline assignment: CDR1 SGHDT and CDR2 YYEEEE. CDR3 sequence (DNA): TGTGCCAGCAGCGAAGGGACAGGGAAAGGTATCGTCCCTGAAGCTTTCTTT. It specifies CASSEGTGKGIVPEAFF.

The rearrangement uses TRBV27 and TRBJ2-1; TRBD1 matches at 7 bases. CDR1 is MNHEY and CDR2 is SMNVEV in the germline V gene (reference sequence). The length of the CDR3 is 13 residues. V trimming: 3 bases; J trimming: 8 bases; junction bases outside the gene matches: 4. The CDR3 nucleotides read TGTGCCAGCAGTTTTACAGGGGTCGATGAGCAGTTCTTC. Amino acids: CASSFTGVDEQFF.

This rearrangement joins TRBV5-1 to TRBJ1-2; 11 positions agree with TRBD1. The V gene's germline CDR1 is SGHRS and CDR2 YFSETQ. The CDR3 loop spans 17 amino acids. With 3 bases clipped from V and 4 bases from J, the junction kept 11 bases outside the gene matches. The CDR3 DNA is TGCGCCAGCAGCTCCTCCGGGACAGGGGGTTCGGGCTATGGCTACACCTTC. It specifies CASSSSGTGGSGYGYTF.